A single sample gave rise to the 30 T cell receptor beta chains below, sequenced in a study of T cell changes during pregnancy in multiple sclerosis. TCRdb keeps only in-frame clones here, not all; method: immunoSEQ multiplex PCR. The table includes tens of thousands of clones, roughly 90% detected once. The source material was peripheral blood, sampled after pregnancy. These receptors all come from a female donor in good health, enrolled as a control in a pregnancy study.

The CDR3 loop reads CASSPLQGLGTEAFF. The CDR3 coding sequence is TGTGCCAGCAGCCCCCTACAGGGGTTGGGGACTGAAGCTTTCTTT. The rearrangement links TRBV2 to TRBJ1-1; 7 nucleotides match TRBD1. The J segment lost 5 bases and the V segment lost 6 bases, leaving 12 bases of the junction unmatched. This CDR3 has 15 residues. In germline, CDR1 is SNHLY, CDR2 FYNNEI.

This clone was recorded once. The CDR3 region is CASSLVGTARAEAFF. In nucleotides, the CDR3 is TGTGCCAGCAGCCTCGTGGGGACAGCAAGGGCTGAAGCTTTCTTT. The gene calls are TRBV6-5 and TRBJ1-1, with 7 bases aligning to TRBD1. The V gene's germline CDR1 is MNHEY and CDR2 SVGAGI. The CDR3 spans 15 residues. The V and J ends lost 6 bases and 6 bases, in that order; junction bases with no gene match: 13.

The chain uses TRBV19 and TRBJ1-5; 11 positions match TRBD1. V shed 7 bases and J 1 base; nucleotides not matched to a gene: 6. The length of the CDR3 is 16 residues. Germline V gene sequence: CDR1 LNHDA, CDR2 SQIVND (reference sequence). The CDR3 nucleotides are TGTGCCAGTACCAAGGACAGGGGGCTCAGCAATCAGCCCCAGCATTTT. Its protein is CASTKDRGLSNQPQHF.

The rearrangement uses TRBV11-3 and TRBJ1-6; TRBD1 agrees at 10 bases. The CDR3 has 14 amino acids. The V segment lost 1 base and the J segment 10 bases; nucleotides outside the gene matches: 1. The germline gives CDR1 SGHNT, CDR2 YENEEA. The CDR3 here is CASSLGQGASPLHF. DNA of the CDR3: TGTGCCAGCAGCTTAGGACAGGGGGCCTCACCCCTCCACTTT. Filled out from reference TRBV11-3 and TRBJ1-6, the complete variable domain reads EAGVVQSPRYKIIEKKQPVAFWCNPISGHNTLYWYLQNLGQGPELLIRYENEEAVDDSQLPKDRFSAERLKGVDSTLKIQPAELGDSAVYLCASSLGQGASPLHFGNGTRLTVT.

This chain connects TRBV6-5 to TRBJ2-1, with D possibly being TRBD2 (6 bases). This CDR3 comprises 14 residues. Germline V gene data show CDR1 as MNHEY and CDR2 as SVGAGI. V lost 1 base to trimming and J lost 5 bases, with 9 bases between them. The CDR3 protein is CASSYWGEDNEQFF. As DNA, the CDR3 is TGTGCCAGCAGTTACTGGGGGGAGGACAATGAGCAGTTCTTC.

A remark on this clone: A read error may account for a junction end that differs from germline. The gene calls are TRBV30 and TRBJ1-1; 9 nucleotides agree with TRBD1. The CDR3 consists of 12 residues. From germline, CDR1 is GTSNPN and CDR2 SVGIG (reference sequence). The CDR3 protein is CAWDTGGFETFF. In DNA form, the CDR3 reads TGTGCCTGGGACACAGGGGGCTTTGAAACTTTCTTT.

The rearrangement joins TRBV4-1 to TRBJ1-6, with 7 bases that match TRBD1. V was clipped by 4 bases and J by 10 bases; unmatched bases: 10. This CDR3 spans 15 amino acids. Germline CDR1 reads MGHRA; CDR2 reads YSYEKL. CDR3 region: CASSLRGQGESPLHF. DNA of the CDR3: TGCGCCAGCAGCCTCCGGGGGCAGGGGGAGTCACCCCTCCACTTT.

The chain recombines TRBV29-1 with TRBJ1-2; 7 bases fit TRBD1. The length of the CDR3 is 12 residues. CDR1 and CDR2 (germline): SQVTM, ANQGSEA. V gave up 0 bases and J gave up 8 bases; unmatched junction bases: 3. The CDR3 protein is CSVEETGYGYTF. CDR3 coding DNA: TGCAGCGTTGAAGAGACAGGGTACGGCTACACCTTC.

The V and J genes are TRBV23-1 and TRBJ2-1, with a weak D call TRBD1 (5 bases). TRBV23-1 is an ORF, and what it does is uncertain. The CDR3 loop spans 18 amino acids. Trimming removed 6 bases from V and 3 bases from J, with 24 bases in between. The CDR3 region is CASSHVDPDLGDYNEQFF. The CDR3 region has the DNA TGCGCCAGCAGCCATGTCGATCCTGACCTAGGGGACTACAATGAGCAGTTCTTC.

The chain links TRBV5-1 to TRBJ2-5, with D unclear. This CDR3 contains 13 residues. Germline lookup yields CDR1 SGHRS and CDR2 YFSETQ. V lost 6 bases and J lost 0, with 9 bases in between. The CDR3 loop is CASKNRDQETQYF. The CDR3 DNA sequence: TGCGCCAGCAAAAACAGAGACCAAGAGACCCAGTACTTC.

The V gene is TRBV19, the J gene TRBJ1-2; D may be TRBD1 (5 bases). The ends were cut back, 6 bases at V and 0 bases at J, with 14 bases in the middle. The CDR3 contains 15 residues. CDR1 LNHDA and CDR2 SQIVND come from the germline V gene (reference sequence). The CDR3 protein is CASSQQVLANYGYTF. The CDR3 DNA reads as TGTGCCAGTAGCCAACAGGTCCTAGCTAACTATGGCTACACCTTC.

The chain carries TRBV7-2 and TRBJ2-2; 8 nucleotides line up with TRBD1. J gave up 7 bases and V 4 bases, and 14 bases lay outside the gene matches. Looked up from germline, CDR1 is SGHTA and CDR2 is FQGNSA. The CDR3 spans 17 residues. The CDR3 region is CASSSRQGRGVYGELFF. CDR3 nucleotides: TGTGCCAGCAGCTCGAGACAGGGGCGCGGTGTTTACGGGGAGCTGTTTTTT.

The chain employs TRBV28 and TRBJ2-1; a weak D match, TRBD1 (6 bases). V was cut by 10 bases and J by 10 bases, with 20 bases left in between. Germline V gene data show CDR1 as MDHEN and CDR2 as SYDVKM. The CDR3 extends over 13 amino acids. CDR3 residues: CATVPGAGLEQFF. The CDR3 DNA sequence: TGTGCCACCGTCCCAGGGGCGGGTTTGGAGCAGTTCTTC.

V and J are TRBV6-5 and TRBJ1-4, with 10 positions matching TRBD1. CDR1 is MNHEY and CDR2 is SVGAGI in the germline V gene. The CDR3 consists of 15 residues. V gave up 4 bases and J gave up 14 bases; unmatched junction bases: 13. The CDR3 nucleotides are TGTGCCAGCAGTTCCAGCGGGACAGGGGAAAGATATCTGTTTTTT. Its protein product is CASSSSGTGERYLFF.

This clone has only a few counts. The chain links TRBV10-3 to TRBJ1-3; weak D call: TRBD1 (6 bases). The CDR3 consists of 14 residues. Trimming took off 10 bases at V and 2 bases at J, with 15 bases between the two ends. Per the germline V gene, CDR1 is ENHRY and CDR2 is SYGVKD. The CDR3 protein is CATEDSAAGNTIYF. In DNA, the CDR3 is TGTGCCACAGAGGACAGCGCGGCTGGAAACACCATATATTTT.

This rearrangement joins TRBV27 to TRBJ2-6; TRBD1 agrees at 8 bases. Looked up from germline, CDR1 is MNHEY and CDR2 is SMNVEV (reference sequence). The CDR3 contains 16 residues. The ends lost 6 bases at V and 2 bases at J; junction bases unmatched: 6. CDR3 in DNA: TGTGCCAGCAGCCCGGTGGACAGGGCTGGGGCCAACGTCCTGACTTTC. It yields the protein CASSPVDRAGANVLTF.

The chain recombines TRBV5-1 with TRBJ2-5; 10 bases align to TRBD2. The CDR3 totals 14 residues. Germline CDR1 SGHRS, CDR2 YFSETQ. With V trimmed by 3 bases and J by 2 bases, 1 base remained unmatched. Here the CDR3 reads CASSSLAGQETQYF. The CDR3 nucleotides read TGCGCCAGCAGCTCACTAGCGGGGCAAGAGACCCAGTACTTC.

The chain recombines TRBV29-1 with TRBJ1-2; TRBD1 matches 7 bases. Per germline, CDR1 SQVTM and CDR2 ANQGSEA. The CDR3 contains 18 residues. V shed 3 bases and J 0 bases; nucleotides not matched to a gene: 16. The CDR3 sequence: CSVDSERQGPIPNYGYTF. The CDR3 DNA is TGCAGCGTTGATTCCGAACGACAGGGACCGATCCCTAACTATGGCTACACCTTC. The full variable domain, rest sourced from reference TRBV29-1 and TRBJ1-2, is SAVISQKPSRDICQRGTSLTIQCQVDSQVTMMFWYRQQPGQSLTLIATANQGSEATYESGFVIDKFPISRPNLTFSTLTVSNMSPEDSSIYLCSVDSERQGPIPNYGYTFGSGTRLTVV.

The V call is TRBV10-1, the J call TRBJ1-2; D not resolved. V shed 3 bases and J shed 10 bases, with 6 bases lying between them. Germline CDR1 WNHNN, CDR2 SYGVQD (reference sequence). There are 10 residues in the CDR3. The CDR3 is CASSEWAYTF. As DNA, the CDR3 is TGCGCCAGCAGTGAATGGGCCTACACCTTC.

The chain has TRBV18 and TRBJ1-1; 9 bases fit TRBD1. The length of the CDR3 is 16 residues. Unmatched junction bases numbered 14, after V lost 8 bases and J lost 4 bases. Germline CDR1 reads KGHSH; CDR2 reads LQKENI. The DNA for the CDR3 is TGTGCCAGCGCCGGACCGGGGGGACAGGGAAGCACTGAAGCTTTCTTT. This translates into CASAGPGGQGSTEAFF. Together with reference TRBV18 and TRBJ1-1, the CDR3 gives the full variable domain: NAGVMQNPRHLVRRRGQEARLRCSPMKGHSHVYWYRQLPEEGLKFMVYLQKENIIDESGMPKERFSAEFPKEGPSILRIQQVVRGDSAAYFCASAGPGGQGSTEAFFGQGTRLTVV.

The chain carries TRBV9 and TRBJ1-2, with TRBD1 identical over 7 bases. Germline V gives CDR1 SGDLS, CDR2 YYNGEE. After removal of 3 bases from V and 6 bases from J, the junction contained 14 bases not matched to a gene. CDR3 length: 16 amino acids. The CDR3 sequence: CASSAGSRGQWHGYTF. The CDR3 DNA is TGTGCCAGCAGCGCGGGATCCAGGGGACAGTGGCATGGCTACACCTTC. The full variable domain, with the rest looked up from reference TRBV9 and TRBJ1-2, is DSGVTQTPKHLITATGQRVTLRCSPRSGDLSVYWYQQSLDQGLQFLIQYYNGEERAKGNILERFSAQQFPDLHSELNLSSLELGDSALYFCASSAGSRGQWHGYTFGSGTRLTVV.

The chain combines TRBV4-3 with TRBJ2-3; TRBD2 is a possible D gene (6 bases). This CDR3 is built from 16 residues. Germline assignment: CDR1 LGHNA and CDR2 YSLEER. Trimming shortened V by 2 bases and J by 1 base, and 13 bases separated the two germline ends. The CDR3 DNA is TGCGCCAGCAGCCAAACATTAGCGGCAGGCACAGATACGCAGTATTTT. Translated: CASSQTLAAGTDTQYF.

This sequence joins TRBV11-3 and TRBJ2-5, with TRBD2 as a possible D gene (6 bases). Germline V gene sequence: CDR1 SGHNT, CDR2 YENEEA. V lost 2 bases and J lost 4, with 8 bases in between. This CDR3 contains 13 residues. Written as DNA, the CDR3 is TGTGCCAGCAGCTTATGGGAGGTAGAGACCCAGTACTTC. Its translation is CASSLWEVETQYF.

In nucleotides, the CDR3 is TGTGCCAGCAGCCGGGAAGCTAGCGGACCGTTGGGTGAGCAGTACTTC. It codes for CASSREASGPLGEQYF. The chain carries TRBV4-2 and TRBJ2-7, with 7 bases that match TRBD2. J gave up 7 bases and V 4 bases, and 16 bases lay outside the gene matches. The CDR3 is 16 residues long. In germline, CDR1 is LGHNA, CDR2 YNFKEQ.

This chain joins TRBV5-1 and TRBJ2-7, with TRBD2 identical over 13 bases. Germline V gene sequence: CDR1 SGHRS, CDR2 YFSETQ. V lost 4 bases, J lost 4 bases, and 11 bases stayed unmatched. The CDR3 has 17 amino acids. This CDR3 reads CASSGDGLAGEWYEQYF. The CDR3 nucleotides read TGCGCCAGCAGCGGCGACGGACTAGCGGGAGAGTGGTACGAGCAGTACTTC.

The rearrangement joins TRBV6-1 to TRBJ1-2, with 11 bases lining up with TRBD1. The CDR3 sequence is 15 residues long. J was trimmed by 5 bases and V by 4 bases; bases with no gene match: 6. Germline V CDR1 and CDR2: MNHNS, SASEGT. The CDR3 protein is CASSALGQGVYGYTF. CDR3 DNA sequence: TGTGCCAGCAGTGCCCTGGGACAGGGGGTATATGGCTACACCTTC.

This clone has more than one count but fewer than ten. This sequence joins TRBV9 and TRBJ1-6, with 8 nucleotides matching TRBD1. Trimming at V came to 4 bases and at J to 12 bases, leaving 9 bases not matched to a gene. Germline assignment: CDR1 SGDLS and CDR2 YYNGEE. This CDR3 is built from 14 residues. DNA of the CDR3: TGTGCCAGCAGCCTTACAGGGGGGTTTGAACCCCTCCACTTT. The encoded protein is CASSLTGGFEPLHF.

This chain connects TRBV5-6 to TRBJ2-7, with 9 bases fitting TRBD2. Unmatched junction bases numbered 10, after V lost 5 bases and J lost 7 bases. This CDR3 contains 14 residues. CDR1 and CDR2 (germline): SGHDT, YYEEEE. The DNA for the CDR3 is TGTGCCAGCAGAACGGGACTAGCCCCCGGGGAGCAGTACTTC. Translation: CASRTGLAPGEQYF.

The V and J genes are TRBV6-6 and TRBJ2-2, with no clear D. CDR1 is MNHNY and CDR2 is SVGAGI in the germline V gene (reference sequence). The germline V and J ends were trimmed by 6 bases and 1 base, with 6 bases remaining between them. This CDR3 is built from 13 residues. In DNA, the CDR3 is TGTGCCAGCAGAGCATTGAACACCGGGGAGCTGTTTTTT. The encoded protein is CASRALNTGELFF.

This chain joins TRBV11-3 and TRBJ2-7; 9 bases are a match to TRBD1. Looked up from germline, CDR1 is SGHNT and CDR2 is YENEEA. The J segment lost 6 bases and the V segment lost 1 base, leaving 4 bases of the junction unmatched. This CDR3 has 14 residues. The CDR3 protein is CASSLGGQGGEQYF. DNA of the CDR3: TGTGCCAGCAGCTTAGGGGGACAGGGTGGCGAGCAGTACTTC.